This T cell receptor (beta chain) appears in the sequencing data of a study of blood T cell repertoires in COVID-19. Study as a whole: The analysed material was cDNA or gDNA that came from T cells, B-cell-depleted T cells, or PBMCs.

This clone was found a few times. The CDR3 extends over 16 amino acids. CDR1 and CDR2 (germline): LNHDA, SQIVND (reference sequence). V lost 5 bases, J lost 2 bases, and 16 bases lay in between. In the original analysis: It was from reference gene primer amplification that nucleated cell counts were estimated. Assay used: immunoSEQ multiplex PCR; TCRdb lists only in-frame clones, some missing. The V and J calls and the clone size are those of that table, but D and trimming were determined from the DNA. The sample includes just over 300,000 clones, 90% of them seen just once. Individuals aged about 18 to 95 years were recruited from about two dozen US areas. Membership in each cohort depended on participant-reported clinical history.

Sequencing was done on a sample of PBMCs or T cells enriched from blood (not recorded which). This receptor was obtained from a young woman with acute COVID-19. The chain couples TRBV19 to TRBJ1-5, with TRBD1 as a possible D gene (6 bases). CDR3 region: CASSVQQGSGNQPQHF. The CDR3 DNA sequence: TGTGCCAGTAGTGTGCAACAGGGTAGTGGCAATCAGCCCCAGCATTTT.